This T cell receptor (beta chain) was sequenced in a study of shared clonotypes between healthy human individuals. Healthy HIV-negative adults with no recent acute infections or vaccinations were recruited as donors. This table comes from immunoSEQ multiplex PCR, and its TCRdb copy is limited to in-frame clones, with some not included. Of about 1 million clones detected, approximately 72% appear once; the ten largest clones hold 1.4% to 1.5%. Germline lookup yields CDR1 MDHEN and CDR2 SYDVKM. The CDR3 has 12 residues. V usage is TRBV28 and J usage is TRBJ2-5, with D possibly matching TRBD2 (5 bases). The last part of the DNA fits TRBJ2-7 better; the J call may be wrong. Sequenced: memory CD4+ T cells sorted from blood. The subset here: CD45RA-negative fraction. The clonotype comes from a man aged 18 to 29 in good health. Here the CDR3 DNA reads TGTGCCACCGACCGGGACTCCTACGAGCAGTACTTC. It translates to CATDRDSYEQYF.